The 18 T cell receptor beta chains presented below share a single source sample, sequenced in a study of T cell responses to AZD1222 COVID-19 vaccine. Assay: immunoSEQ multiplex PCR; the TCRdb copy retains only in-frame clones and omits some. Altogether over 200,000 clones are present, roughly 94% being singletons, with the ten largest covering approximately 1.5%. The starting material was peripheral blood, obtained 28 days after the second dose of the MenACWY control vaccine. The source of these receptors is an adult who received the MenACWY meningococcal vaccine as a control.

The rearrangement joins TRBV27 to TRBJ1-4; 7 bases match TRBD1. J gave up 5 bases and V 4 bases, and 13 bases lay outside the gene matches. CDR1 and CDR2 from the germline V gene are MNHEY and SMNVEV (reference sequence). The CDR3 has 17 amino acids. The CDR3: CASSSTFTGEGNEKLFF. The CDR3 nucleotides are TGTGCCAGCAGTTCCACCTTCACAGGGGAAGGGAATGAAAAACTGTTTTTT.

This chain links TRBV27 with TRBJ2-7; tentatively, D is TRBD1 (6 bases). Trimming removed 1 base from V and 2 bases from J, with 12 bases in between. Germline assignment: CDR1 MNHEY and CDR2 SMNVEV (reference sequence). The CDR3 runs to 15 residues. The CDR3 nucleotides read TGTGCCAGCAGTTTATTGGGGACATCACCCTACGAGCAGTACTTC. Residues: CASSLLGTSPYEQYF.

The DNA of the CDR3 is TGTGCCAGCAGCTTGCAGGGTTCCTACGAGCAGTACTTC. Protein: CASSLQGSYEQYF. This chain joins TRBV5-4 and TRBJ2-7; D possibly corresponds to TRBD1 (5 bases). V lost 1 base, J lost 1 base, and 6 bases lay in between. Germline lookup yields CDR1 SGHNT and CDR2 YYREEE (reference sequence). This CDR3 contains 13 residues.

The V and J genes are TRBV10-3 and TRBJ2-7; D is uncertain. V lost 2 bases and J 2 bases, leaving 7 bases between the germline ends. The CDR3 consists of 13 residues. From germline, CDR1 is ENHRY and CDR2 SYGVKD. CDR3 region: CAISEGNPYEQYF. The CDR3, as DNA: TGTGCCATCAGTGAGGGAAACCCCTACGAGCAGTACTTC.

The gene calls are TRBV6-1 and TRBJ1-5; D is undetermined. CDR1 and CDR2 (germline): MNHNS, SASEGT. Trimming pared 2 bases from V and 1 base from J, leaving 6 bases between. The CDR3 has 14 residues. The CDR3 sequence: CASSESGSNQPQHF. CDR3 nucleotides: TGTGCCAGCAGTGAATCTGGGAGCAATCAGCCCCAGCATTTT.

V gene TRBV28 combines with J gene TRBJ1-2, with 7 bases lining up with TRBD1. The junction had 11 bases not matched to a gene; V was cut back by 2 bases and J by 8 bases. CDR1 and CDR2 from the germline V gene are MDHEN and SYDVKM. The CDR3 is made up of 15 amino acids. CDR3 region: CASSLNLGQARGYTF. The CDR3 bases are TGTGCCAGCAGTTTAAACCTCGGACAGGCTAGGGGCTACACCTTC.

This clone was seen just once. In nucleotides, the CDR3 is TGTGCCAGCAGCTTAAATGCGGGAAACACCATATATTTT. Translated: CASSLNAGNTIYF. The rearrangement links TRBV5-4 to TRBJ1-3, with D unclear. The CDR3 is 13 amino acids. CDR1 is SGHNT, CDR2 YYREEE, per germline (reference sequence). V was cut by 2 bases and J by 4 bases, with 7 bases left in between.

The CDR3 DNA sequence: TGTGCCAGCACCTGGGGGGCTGGGGAGCTGTTTTTT. Its translation is CASTWGAGELFF. The chain employs TRBV28 and TRBJ2-2; possibly TRBD1 or TRBD2 for D (6 bases each). V lost 7 bases to trimming and J lost 8 bases, with 11 bases between them. The CDR3 sequence is 12 residues long. Germline CDR1 is MDHEN and CDR2 is SYDVKM.

The chain uses TRBV28 and TRBJ1-2; no reliable D call. V lost 6 bases, J lost 2 bases, and 7 bases lay in between. Germline V gene sequence: CDR1 MDHEN, CDR2 SYDVKM. This CDR3 has 12 amino acids. The CDR3 DNA is TGTGCCAGCAGCCCCGAAAACTATGGCTACACCTTC. It specifies CASSPENYGYTF.

The genes are TRBV9 and TRBJ2-1; D uncertain. CDR3 size: 15 residues. The V end lost 3 bases, the J end lost 3 bases, and 13 bases lay between the germline ends. The V gene's germline CDR1 is SGDLS and CDR2 YYNGEE. The CDR3 DNA follows: TGTGCCAGCAGCGCCTGGGAAAAAGGCTACAATGAGCAGTTCTTC. Translating it yields CASSAWEKGYNEQFF.

This clone was detected once. The rearrangement uses TRBV19 and TRBJ1-2, with 8 bases lining up with TRBD1. There are 13 residues in the CDR3. The germline V gene encodes CDR1 LNHDA and CDR2 SQIVND (reference sequence). CDR3 in DNA: TGTGCTAGGGGATGGGACAGGAACTATGGCTACACCTTC. Its protein product is CARGWDRNYGYTF.

This chain uses TRBV9 with TRBJ2-3; D assignment may be TRBD1 or TRBD2 (5 bases each). The CDR3 sequence is 13 residues long. Trimming shortened V by 0 bases and J by 8 bases, and 10 bases separated the two germline ends. Germline V gene lookup returns CDR1 SGDLS and CDR2 YYNGEE. The CDR3 DNA sequence: TGTGCCAGCAGCGTAGAGGGACGGAGTACGCAGTATTTT. Translation: CASSVEGRSTQYF.

The genes are TRBV28 and TRBJ1-1; 8 nucleotides match TRBD1. Germline V gene lookup returns CDR1 MDHEN and CDR2 SYDVKM. The CDR3 runs 14 residues. V lost 6 bases and J lost 4; bases outside the gene matches: 7. This CDR3 reads CASSLTGEGTEAFF. CDR3 in DNA: TGTGCCAGCAGCCTGACAGGGGAAGGCACTGAAGCTTTCTTT.

This clone was detected once. This chain uses TRBV28 with TRBJ2-7; the D gene is possibly TRBD2 (5 bases). Germline V gene sequence: CDR1 MDHEN, CDR2 SYDVKM. The CDR3 totals 15 residues. The V and J ends lost 6 bases and 7 bases respectively, with 22 bases between them. CDR3: CASRISRDGSGEQYF. CDR3 coding DNA: TGTGCCAGCAGAATATCCCGGGATGGGAGTGGGGAGCAGTACTTC.

This clone was seen only once. The chain recombines TRBV13 with TRBJ2-7; TRBD1 agrees at 10 bases. The CDR3 is made up of 15 amino acids. Germline V gene lookup returns CDR1 PRHDT and CDR2 FYEKMQ (reference sequence). V dropped 5 bases and J dropped 1; count of bases not matched to a gene: 5. The CDR3 region has the DNA TGTGCCAGCAGCGCCCGGGGACAGGGGTCCTACGAGCAGTACTTC. Encoded protein: CASSARGQGSYEQYF.

The chain employs TRBV28 and TRBJ1-2, with D possibly TRBD1 on 5 matching bases. There are 15 residues in the CDR3. Germline loops: CDR1 MDHEN, CDR2 SYDVKM. V lost 8 bases and J 2 bases, leaving 18 bases between the germline ends. The DNA of the CDR3 is TGTGCCAGCGAGGCGGAGGGGAGAAAAAACTATGGCTACACCTTC. Translated, it gives CASEAEGRKNYGYTF.

The J gene is TRBJ1-5, the V gene TRBV28, with D uncertain. CDR3 length: 11 residues. V was clipped by 3 bases and J by 9 bases, with 6 bases between them. The V gene's germline CDR1 is MDHEN and CDR2 SYDVKM. CDR3 sequence (DNA): TGTGCCAGCAGTTTTACGGGGCCCCAGCATTTT. Translating it yields CASSFTGPQHF.

The V call is TRBV6-2 or TRBV6-3, the J call TRBJ1-1; D gene uncertain. This CDR3 spans 17 amino acids. The ends were cut back, 5 bases at V and 0 bases at J, with 19 bases in the middle. Germline V gene lookup returns CDR1 MNHEY and CDR2 SVGEGT. CDR3 in amino acids: CASSNSPHGVLNTEAFF. The CDR3 region has the DNA TGTGCCAGCAGTAACAGCCCCCACGGGGTCCTGAACACTGAAGCTTTCTTT.